These 27 T cell receptor beta chains originate from one sample sequenced in a study of blood T cell repertoires in COVID-19 (TCRdb year 2020). Library generation was performed with the immunoSEQ multiplex PCR assay. As stored in TCRdb, this immuneACCESS dataset retains in-frame rearrangements with V and J assigned. A fraction of the clones does not appear; measured against another copy, unresolved V genes explain less than half of the discrepancy, and the remainder lacks a known reason. The sample data list tens of thousands of clones, and 82% of these were observed just once. Jointly, the top ten make up roughly 4% of the sample. The sample was peripheral blood. The receptors come from an older woman with acute or convalescent COVID-19.

This chain links TRBV5-1 with TRBJ1-5, with 10 bases fitting TRBD1. This CDR3 comprises 15 residues. V lost 4 bases, J lost 3 bases, and 4 bases stayed unmatched. Germline V CDR1 and CDR2: SGHRS, YFSETQ. CDR3 sequence: CASSPGQGNNQPQHF. CDR3 nucleotide sequence: TGCGCCAGCAGCCCGGGACAGGGGAACAATCAGCCCCAGCATTTT. Full variable domain (remainder filled in from reference TRBV5-1 and TRBJ1-5): KAGVTQTPRYLIKTRGQQVTLSCSPISGHRSVSWYQQTPGQGLQFLFEYFSETQRNKGNFPGRFSGRQFSNSRSEMNVSTLELGDSALYLCASSPGQGNNQPQHFGDGTRLSIL.

The J gene is TRBJ2-2, the V gene TRBV24-1; TRBD1 agrees at 7 bases. J gave up 1 base and V 2 bases, and 3 bases lay outside the gene matches. CDR3 length: 16 residues. Germline assignment: CDR1 KGHDR and CDR2 SFDVKD. CDR3 amino acids: CATSDWRTGNTGELFF. DNA of the CDR3: TGTGCCACCAGTGATTGGAGGACAGGGAACACCGGGGAGCTGTTTTTT.

This chain uses TRBV28 with TRBJ2-7, with D possibly being TRBD1 (5 bases). Germline CDR1 reads MDHEN; CDR2 reads SYDVKM. V was pared by 6 bases and J by 1 base, with 22 bases between. The CDR3 runs 17 residues. The CDR3 bases are TGTGCCAGCAGCCCCAACTTGTGGGGCTCCTCTTCCTACGAGCAGTACTTC. Its protein product is CASSPNLWGSSSYEQYF.

The chain couples TRBV5-8 to TRBJ2-1, with 9 bases matching TRBD1. The CDR3 runs to 17 residues. J lost 8 bases, V lost 1 base, and 13 bases had no gene match. Germline V gene lookup returns CDR1 SGHTS and CDR2 YDEGEE. This chain's CDR3 is CASSLMAGTGILDEQFF. In nucleotides, the CDR3 is TGTGCCAGCAGCTTGATGGCCGGGACAGGGATTCTGGATGAGCAGTTCTTC.

This chain uses TRBV7-2 with TRBJ1-1; the D gene is possibly TRBD1 (5 bases). Germline V gene data show CDR1 as SGHTA and CDR2 as FQGNSA. The CDR3 contains 15 residues. The V end lost 5 bases, the J end lost 4 bases, and 17 bases lay between the germline ends. The chain's CDR3 is CASSAYLRVATEAFF. The CDR3 DNA follows: TGTGCCAGCAGCGCCTACCTCAGGGTTGCCACTGAAGCTTTCTTT.

The table lists this clone with a few counts. The CDR3 protein is CASSQADRGGYGYTF. CDR3 DNA sequence: TGTGCCAGCAGCCAAGCCGACAGGGGAGGCTATGGCTACACCTTC. V is TRBV3-1 (or the pseudogene TRBV3-2) and J is TRBJ1-2; 8 bases map to TRBD1. Trimming took 1 base from V and 4 from J; bases not matched to a gene: 5. Germline V gene lookup returns CDR1 LGHDT and CDR2 YNNKEL (reference sequence). The CDR3 loop spans 15 amino acids.

The chain uses TRBV19 and TRBJ1-5; D possibly corresponds to TRBD1 (5 bases). Germline CDR1 reads LNHDA; CDR2 reads SQIVND (reference sequence). This CDR3 has 13 residues. V dropped 9 bases and J dropped 6 bases, with 15 bases sitting between them. The CDR3 loop reads CASRTNSGQPQHF. CDR3 DNA sequence: TGTGCCAGCAGGACAAATAGCGGTCAGCCCCAGCATTTT. The full variable domain, completed using reference TRBV19 and TRBJ1-5, is DGGITQSPKYLFRKEGQNVTLSCEQNLNHDAMYWYRQDPGQGLRLIYYSQIVNDFQKGDIAEGYSVSREKKESFPLTVTSAQKNPTAFYLCASRTNSGQPQHFGDGTRLSIL.

This clone was seen a few times. The chain has TRBV12-3 or TRBV12-4 and TRBJ1-1; no clear D gene. This CDR3 is 13 amino acids long. V dropped 5 bases and J dropped 1 base, with 8 bases sitting between them. The CDR3 here is CASSLNQNTEAFF. The DNA for the CDR3 is TGTGCCAGCAGTCTAAACCAGAACACTGAAGCTTTCTTT.

The chain uses TRBV29-1 and TRBJ1-4; 7 nucleotides align to TRBD1. V lost 7 bases, J lost 3 bases, and 5 bases stayed unmatched. Germline V gene data show CDR1 as SQVTM and CDR2 as ANQGSEA. The CDR3 consists of 13 residues. CDR3: CSARDSANEKLFF. The CDR3 DNA sequence: TGCAGCGCTCGGGACAGTGCTAATGAAAAACTGTTTTTT.

J is TRBJ1-1 and V is TRBV18; no clear D. The germline gives CDR1 KGHSH, CDR2 LQKENI. V gave up 3 bases and J gave up 8 bases, with 16 bases separating them. CDR3 length equals 14 residues. In DNA, the CDR3 is TGTGCCAGCTCACCCGTGGCGGTGGAGTCGGAAGCTTTCTTT. This codes for CASSPVAVESEAFF.

The chain links TRBV18 to TRBJ2-1, with D possibly TRBD1 on 6 matching bases. The CDR3 loop spans 18 amino acids. Trimming took 0 bases from V and 7 from J, leaving 22 bases between them. The V gene's germline CDR1 is KGHSH and CDR2 LQKENI. CDR3 amino acids: CASSPPTTLRQVGNEQFF. As DNA, the CDR3 is TGTGCCAGCTCACCACCGACGACACTACGACAGGTTGGGAATGAGCAGTTCTTC. Full variable domain (remainder filled in from reference TRBV18 and TRBJ2-1): NAGVMQNPRHLVRRRGQEARLRCSPMKGHSHVYWYRQLPEEGLKFMVYLQKENIIDESGMPKERFSAEFPKEGPSILRIQQVVRGDSAAYFCASSPPTTLRQVGNEQFFGPGTRLTVL.

Only a few counts were recorded for this clone. This CDR3 is CASSPDRAVREQYF. In DNA, the CDR3 is TGTGCCAGCAGCCCCGACAGGGCAGTCCGCGAGCAGTACTTC. The chain joins TRBV27 to TRBJ2-7; 7 nucleotides agree with TRBD1. This CDR3 contains 14 residues. Trimming at V came to 6 bases and at J to 6 bases, leaving 11 bases not matched to a gene. Germline CDR1 MNHEY, CDR2 SMNVEV (reference sequence).

This clone was recorded once. The rearrangement joins TRBV9 to TRBJ1-3; no clear D. CDR3 length: 16 residues. Germline lookup yields CDR1 SGDLS and CDR2 YYNGEE. Deletions cut 0 bases from V and 2 bases from J, with 12 bases between. The CDR3 region is CASSVGIGRAGNTIYF. In DNA form, the CDR3 reads TGTGCCAGCAGCGTAGGGATCGGTCGGGCTGGAAACACCATATATTTT.

Only a few counts were recorded for this clone. The CDR3, as DNA: TGTGCCAGCAGTTACGAGGCGAGCTCCTACAATGAGCAGTTCTTC. The encoded protein is CASSYEASSYNEQFF. The chain employs TRBV6-6 and TRBJ2-1; D is unclear. The V end was cut by 2 bases, the J end by 0 bases, with 8 bases between. The germline V gene has CDR1 MNHNY and CDR2 SVGAGI (reference sequence). The CDR3 contains 15 residues.

The chain joins TRBV5-1 to TRBJ1-2; D may be TRBD1 (6 bases). Germline V gene sequence: CDR1 SGHRS, CDR2 YFSETQ. Trimming shortened V by 0 bases and J by 4 bases, and 7 bases separated the two germline ends. This CDR3 spans 13 amino acids. CDR3 sequence reads: CASSLGRGYGYTF. DNA for the CDR3: TGCGCCAGCAGCTTGGGCAGGGGCTATGGCTACACCTTC.

The V gene is TRBV7-8, the J gene TRBJ1-3; TRBD1 matches at 10 bases. The J segment lost 3 bases and the V segment lost 5 bases, leaving 4 bases of the junction unmatched. The CDR3 consists of 15 residues. The V gene's germline CDR1 is SGHVS and CDR2 FQNEAQ. The CDR3 is CASSRDRGIGNTIYF. For the CDR3, the DNA is TGTGCCAGCAGCCGGGACAGGGGTATTGGAAACACCATATATTTT. The full variable domain, with the rest looked up from reference TRBV7-8 and TRBJ1-3, is GAGVSQSPRYKVAKRGQDVALRCDPISGHVSLFWYQQALGQGPEFLTYFQNEAQLDKSGLPSDRFFAERPEGSVSTLKIQRTQQEDSAVYLCASSRDRGIGNTIYFGEGSWLTVV.

The chain recombines TRBV19 with TRBJ1-5; D is unresolved. The V and J ends lost 3 bases and 3 bases respectively, with 15 bases between them. The CDR3 is made up of 16 amino acids. Germline CDR1 LNHDA, CDR2 SQIVND (reference sequence). CDR3 amino acids: CASSILDSAINQPQHF. Here the CDR3 DNA reads TGTGCCAGTAGTATCTTGGACTCAGCCATCAATCAGCCCCAGCATTTT.

This clone was seen a handful of times. The chain employs TRBV7-9 and TRBJ2-1; 8 nucleotides match TRBD2. Per the germline V gene, CDR1 is SEHNR and CDR2 is FQNEAQ (reference sequence). There are 19 residues in the CDR3. The V and J ends lost 5 bases and 0 bases, in that order; junction bases with no gene match: 15. The CDR3 coding sequence is TGTGCCAGCAGCCCATCCGTCACTAGCGGAGAGACCTCCTACAATGAGCAGTTCTTC. This encodes CASSPSVTSGETSYNEQFF.

The chain joins TRBV5-4 to TRBJ2-7, with D possibly matching TRBD1 (5 bases). CDR1 is SGHNT, CDR2 YYREEE, per germline (reference sequence). The CDR3 runs 13 residues. Trimming pared 0 bases from V and 5 bases from J, leaving 9 bases between. Written as DNA, the CDR3 is TGTGCCAGCAGCTTGGGACAGATCGACGAGCAGTACTTC. Encoded protein: CASSLGQIDEQYF.

V usage is TRBV3-1 (or the pseudogene TRBV3-2) and J usage is TRBJ2-5, with D perhaps matching TRBD2 (6 bases). V was trimmed by 6 bases and J by 2 bases, leaving 13 bases between them. Germline lookup yields CDR1 LGHDT and CDR2 YNNKEL (reference sequence). The CDR3 loop spans 14 amino acids. The CDR3 bases are TGTGCCAGCAGGTACTTGGCGGGACAAGAGACCCAGTACTTC. Its translation is CASRYLAGQETQYF.

This chain connects TRBV15 to TRBJ2-1; 10 nucleotides line up with TRBD2. This CDR3 has 19 amino acids. J was trimmed by 6 bases and V by 3 bases; bases with no gene match: 17. Germline V CDR1 and CDR2: LNHNV, YYDKDF (reference sequence). The CDR3 region has the DNA TGTGCCACCAGCAGGTTTTCTTTTCGGCTAGCGGGAGACGGCAATGAGCAGTTCTTC. It yields the protein CATSRFSFRLAGDGNEQFF.

CDR3 coding DNA: TGTGCCAGCTCACCACGTCAGGGGACCGGGGAGCTGTTTTTT. It is translated as CASSPRQGTGELFF. This chain joins TRBV18 and TRBJ2-2, with D perhaps TRBD1 (6 bases). This CDR3 has 14 residues. Looked up from germline, CDR1 is KGHSH and CDR2 is LQKENI. V lost 1 base to trimming and J lost 5 bases, with 8 bases between them.

This clone appeared a few times. This chain links TRBV19 with TRBJ2-2, with TRBD1 matching 12 bases. The CDR3 covers 14 residues. The V gene's germline CDR1 is LNHDA and CDR2 SQIVND (reference sequence). Unmatched junction bases numbered 3, after V lost 6 bases and J lost 7 bases. DNA of the CDR3: TGTGCCAGTAGCCGGGACAGGGGGCTCGGGGAGCTGTTTTTT. It codes for CASSRDRGLGELFF.

The chain has TRBV7-2 and TRBJ2-3; possibly TRBD2 for D (6 bases). V gave up 4 bases and J gave up 1 base, with 15 bases separating them. The CDR3 has 16 amino acids. CDR1 SGHTA and CDR2 FQGNSA come from the germline V gene. The CDR3 loop is CASSSKGLSRTDTQYF. CDR3 in DNA: TGTGCCAGCAGCTCCAAGGGACTTTCACGCACAGATACGCAGTATTTT.

V and J are TRBV28 and TRBJ2-1; D may be TRBD2 (6 bases). The CDR3 runs 17 residues. The germline CDR1 and CDR2 sequences are MDHEN and SYDVKM. With 1 base removed from V and 9 bases from J, the gap between germline ends came to 22 bases. Here the CDR3 DNA reads TGTGCCAGCAGTTTATTCGGCCAGCCTCGGGGGTCAGGTGAGCAGTTCTTC. Its protein is CASSLFGQPRGSGEQFF.

This chain uses TRBV6-6 with TRBJ2-1; D uncertain. The germline V gene encodes CDR1 MNHNY and CDR2 SVGAGI (reference sequence). This CDR3 region has 16 residues. The V gene lost 3 bases and the J gene lost 4 bases, with 16 bases spanning the gap. The CDR3 reads CASSYHSRSEYNEQFF. In nucleotides, the CDR3 is TGTGCCAGCAGTTATCATTCAAGGAGCGAGTACAATGAGCAGTTCTTC.

V usage is TRBV28 and J usage is TRBJ1-1; 9 bases fit TRBD1. V shed 6 bases, J shed 1 base, and the junction held 9 bases outside the gene matches. This CDR3 is 16 amino acids long. Germline V gives CDR1 MDHEN, CDR2 SYDVKM. CDR3 in amino acids: CASSSRDRVRNTEAFF. The CDR3 DNA reads TGTGCCAGCAGCTCCCGGGACAGGGTTCGGAACACTGAAGCTTTCTTT. Using reference TRBV28 and TRBJ1-1 for the parts outside the CDR3, the full variable domain is DVKVTQSSRYLVKRTGEKVFLECVQDMDHENMFWYRQDPGLGLRLIYFSYDVKMKEKGDIPEGYSVSREKKERFSLILESASTNQTSMYLCASSSRDRVRNTEAFFGQGTRLTVV.